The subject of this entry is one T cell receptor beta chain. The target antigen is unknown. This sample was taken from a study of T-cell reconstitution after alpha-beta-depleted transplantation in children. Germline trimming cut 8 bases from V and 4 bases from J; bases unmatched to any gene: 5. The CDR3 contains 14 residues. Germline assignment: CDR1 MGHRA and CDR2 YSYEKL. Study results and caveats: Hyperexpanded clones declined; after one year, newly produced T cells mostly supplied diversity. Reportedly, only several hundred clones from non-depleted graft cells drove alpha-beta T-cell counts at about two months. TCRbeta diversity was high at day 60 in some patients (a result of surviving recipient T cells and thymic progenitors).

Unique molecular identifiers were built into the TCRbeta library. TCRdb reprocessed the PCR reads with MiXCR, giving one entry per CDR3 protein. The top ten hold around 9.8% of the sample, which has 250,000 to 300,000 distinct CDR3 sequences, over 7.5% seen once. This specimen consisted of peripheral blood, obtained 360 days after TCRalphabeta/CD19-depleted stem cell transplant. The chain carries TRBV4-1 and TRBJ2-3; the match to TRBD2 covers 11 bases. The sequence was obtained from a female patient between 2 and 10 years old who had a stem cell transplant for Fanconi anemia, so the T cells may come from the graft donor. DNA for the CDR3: TGCGCCAGCCTCTTAGCGGGGGGGCCAGATACGCAGTATTTT. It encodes CASLLAGGPDTQYF.